This T cell receptor beta chain was observed in a study of human T cells and chemical hapten exposure. General study results and limits: There was no change with DPC sensitization in TCRs above 1 in 1000 frequency.

TCRdb fed the RACE reads into MiXCR, producing one record per CDR3 protein. The repertoire holds some 79,000 distinct CDR3 sequences, under 14% seen once, with 3% to 4% in the top ten. The sample's time point: patch test 3, about 24 weeks after DPC sensitization. Treatment noted: therapeutic diphenylcyclopropenone sensitization with weekly scalp DPC. People who gave samples had alopecia, were 18 to 70 years old, and were suitable for DPC. CDR1 and CDR2 from the germline V gene are LGHNA and YSLEER. This CDR3 region has 14 residues. V lost 0 bases and J 7 bases, leaving 10 bases between the germline ends. As regards this clonotype: The antigen is not known.

The material was whole blood, obtained in connection with sensitization to the hapten diphenylcyclopropenone (DPC). This chain uses TRBV4-3 with TRBJ2-1; a weak D match, TRBD1 (6 bases). The origin of this receptor is a woman aged 45-59 years with alopecia areata. Some clones in this sample may be carry-over from other donors' samples. The CDR3 sequence: CASSQETGINEQFF. As DNA, the CDR3 is TGCGCCAGCAGCCAAGAAACAGGGATTAATGAGCAGTTCTTC.